The next 10 T cell receptor beta chains were all read from a single sample in a study of shared clonotypes between healthy human individuals (dated by TCRdb to the early 2020s). Library preparation was by the immunoSEQ multiplex PCR assay. TCRdb took over this immuneACCESS table, retaining in-frame rearrangements with V and J assigned. Such tables are incomplete; in checked studies, under half of the missing clones stem from an unresolved V gene, and the remainder is unexplained. Present in this sample are 2 million to 2.5 million clones, 85% to 95% of which were seen just once. The top ten constitute about 0.41% of the sample. Material: naive CD4+ T cells from PBMCs. The sample's cell subset or site label, decoded: CD45RA+ positively selected. Every receptor here comes from a man younger than 35 in good health. Some clones in this sample may be carry-over from other donors' samples.

The chain carries TRBV6-1 and TRBJ1-5, with unresolved D. The V gene's germline CDR1 is MNHNS and CDR2 SASEGT. Trimming removed 1 base at V and 5 bases at J, with 12 bases between. The CDR3 length is 15 residues. CDR3 region: CASSEGSFSYQPQHF. The DNA of the CDR3 is TGTGCCAGCAGTGAAGGTTCCTTCTCCTATCAGCCCCAGCATTTT.

The chain recombines TRBV28 with TRBJ1-4; a weak D match, TRBD1 (5 bases). The CDR3 has 15 residues. Trimming left V 2 bases short and J 1 base short, with 8 bases between. Germline CDR1 and CDR2: MDHEN and SYDVKM. The CDR3: CASSLGQGTNEKLFF. CDR3 DNA: TGTGCCAGCAGTTTAGGGCAGGGAACTAATGAAAAACTGTTTTTT.

This clone occurred once. The chain combines TRBV28 with TRBJ2-7; TRBD1 aligns across 7 bases. V was clipped by 6 bases and J by 4 bases; unmatched bases: 9. The CDR3 runs to 14 residues. Germline V gene data show CDR1 as MDHEN and CDR2 as SYDVKM. The CDR3 region is CASRLGGIGYEQYF. The CDR3 DNA reads TGTGCCAGCAGGCTAGGGGGCATCGGATACGAGCAGTACTTC.

This chain uses TRBV7-2 with TRBJ2-3, with D uncertain. Germline lookup yields CDR1 SGHTA and CDR2 FQGNSA. V shed 5 bases and J shed 4 bases, with 13 bases lying between them. CDR3 length equals 14 residues. The CDR3 loop reads CASSLLRVSDTQYF. CDR3 in DNA: TGTGCCAGCAGCCTACTAAGGGTGTCAGATACGCAGTATTTT. Full variable domain (missing parts from reference TRBV7-2 and TRBJ2-3): GAGVSQSPSNKVTEKGKDVELRCDPISGHTALYWYRQSLGQGLEFLIYFQGNSAPDKSGLPSDRFSAERTGGSVSTLTIQRTQQEDSAVYLCASSLLRVSDTQYFGPGTRLTVL.

The V and J genes are TRBV18 and TRBJ1-2; no clear D. Germline CDR1 reads KGHSH; CDR2 reads LQKENI. Trimming shortened V by 3 bases and J by 7 bases, and 12 bases separated the two germline ends. The CDR3 covers 13 residues. The CDR3: CASSPEARSGYTF. As DNA, the CDR3 is TGTGCCAGCTCACCCGAAGCTCGAAGTGGCTACACCTTC.

The chain carries TRBV11-2 and TRBJ2-7, with D possibly being TRBD1 (5 bases). Germline CDR1 is SGHAT and CDR2 is FQNNGV. V was cut by 0 bases and J by 2 bases, with 17 bases left in between. The CDR3 is 17 residues long. This chain's CDR3 is CASSLDYDSKKAYEQYF. In nucleotides, the CDR3 is TGTGCCAGCAGCTTAGATTATGACAGCAAAAAAGCCTACGAGCAGTACTTC.

The V gene is TRBV4-1, the J gene TRBJ2-2; D perhaps matches TRBD2 (5 bases). V dropped 5 bases and J dropped 7 bases, with 17 bases sitting between them. There are 15 residues in the CDR3. Germline CDR1 MGHRA, CDR2 YSYEKL. As DNA, the CDR3 is TGCGCCAGCAGCTGGCGGGTCCTGGAGATCGGGGAGCTGTTTTTT. Its protein product is CASSWRVLEIGELFF.

Only one count was recorded for this clone. The rearrangement joins TRBV15 to TRBJ1-2; a weak D match, TRBD1 (5 bases). There are 16 residues in the CDR3. CDR1 and CDR2 from the germline V gene are LNHNV and YYDKDF (reference sequence). The V end lost 0 bases, the J end lost 6 bases, and 17 bases lay between the germline ends. Written as DNA, the CDR3 is TGTGCCACCAGCAGAGATTTTATCAGGGCTGAGAATGGCTACACCTTC. Its protein product is CATSRDFIRAENGYTF.

The V call is TRBV6-5, the J call TRBJ2-7; no reliable D call. There are 14 residues in the CDR3. V lost 4 bases, J lost 2 bases, and 12 bases lay in between. CDR1 is MNHEY and CDR2 is SVGAGI in the germline V gene. In DNA, the CDR3 is TGTGCCAGCAGTTCCCTCGGCGGAACCTACGAGCAGTACTTC. Encoded protein: CASSSLGGTYEQYF.

The chain has TRBV10-3 and TRBJ1-1, with unresolved D. The ends were cut back, 6 bases at V and 2 bases at J, with 10 bases in the middle. The CDR3 length is 13 residues. Germline CDR1 and CDR2: ENHRY and SYGVKD. The CDR3 loop is CAIRGSQNTEAFF. CDR3 DNA: TGTGCCATCAGGGGCAGCCAAAACACTGAAGCTTTCTTT.